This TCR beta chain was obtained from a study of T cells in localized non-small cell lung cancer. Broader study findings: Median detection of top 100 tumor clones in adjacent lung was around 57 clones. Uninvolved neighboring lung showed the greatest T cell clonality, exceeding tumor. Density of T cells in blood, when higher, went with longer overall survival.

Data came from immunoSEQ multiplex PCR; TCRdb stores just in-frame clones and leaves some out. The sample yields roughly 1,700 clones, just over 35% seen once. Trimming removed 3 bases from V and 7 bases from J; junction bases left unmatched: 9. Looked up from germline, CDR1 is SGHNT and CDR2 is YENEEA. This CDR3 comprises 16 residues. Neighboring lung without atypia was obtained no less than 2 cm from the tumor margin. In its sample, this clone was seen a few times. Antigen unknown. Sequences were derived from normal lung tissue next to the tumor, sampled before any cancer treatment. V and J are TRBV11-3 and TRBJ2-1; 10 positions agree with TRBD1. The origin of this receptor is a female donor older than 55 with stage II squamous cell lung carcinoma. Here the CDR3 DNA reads TGTGCCAGCAGCTTGGTGGGGGACAGGGGTCAGAATGAGCAGTTCTTC. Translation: CASSLVGDRGQNEQFF.